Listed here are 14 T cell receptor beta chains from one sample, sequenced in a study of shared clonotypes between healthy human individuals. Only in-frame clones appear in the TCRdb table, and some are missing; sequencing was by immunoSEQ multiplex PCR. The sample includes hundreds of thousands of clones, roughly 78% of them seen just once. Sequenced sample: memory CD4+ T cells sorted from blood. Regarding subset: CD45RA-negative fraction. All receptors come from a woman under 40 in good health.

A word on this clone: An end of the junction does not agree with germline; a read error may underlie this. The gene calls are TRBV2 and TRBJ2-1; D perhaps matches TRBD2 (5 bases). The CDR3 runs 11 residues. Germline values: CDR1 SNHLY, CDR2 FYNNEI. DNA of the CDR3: TGTGCCAGCAGTGAAGCCTGGGGAGTGGTCTTC. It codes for CASSEAWGVVF.

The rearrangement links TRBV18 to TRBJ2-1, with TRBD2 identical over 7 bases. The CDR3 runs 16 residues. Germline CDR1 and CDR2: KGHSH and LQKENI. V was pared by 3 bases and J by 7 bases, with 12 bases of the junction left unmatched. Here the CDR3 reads CASSPEPAGFGNEQFF. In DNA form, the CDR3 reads TGTGCCAGCTCACCGGAACCAGCGGGATTTGGTAATGAGCAGTTCTTC.

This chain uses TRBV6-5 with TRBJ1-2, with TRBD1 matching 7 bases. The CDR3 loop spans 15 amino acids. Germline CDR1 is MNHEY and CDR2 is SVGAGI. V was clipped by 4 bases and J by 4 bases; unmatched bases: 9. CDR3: CASSSDGQAGYGYTF. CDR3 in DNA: TGTGCCAGCAGTTCCGATGGACAGGCTGGCTATGGCTACACCTTC.

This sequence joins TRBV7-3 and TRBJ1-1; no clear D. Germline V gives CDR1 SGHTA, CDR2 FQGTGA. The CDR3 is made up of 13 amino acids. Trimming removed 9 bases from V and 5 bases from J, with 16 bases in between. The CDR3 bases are TGTGCCAGTTCGAATGGTAGAGAGACTGAAGCTTTCTTT. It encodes CASSNGRETEAFF.

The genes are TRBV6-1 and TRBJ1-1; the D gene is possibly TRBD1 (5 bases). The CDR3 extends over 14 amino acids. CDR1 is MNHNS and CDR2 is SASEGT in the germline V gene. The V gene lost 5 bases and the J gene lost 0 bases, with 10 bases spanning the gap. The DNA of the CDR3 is TGTGCCAGCAGTCTTGAGGGGATGAACACTGAAGCTTTCTTT. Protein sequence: CASSLEGMNTEAFF.

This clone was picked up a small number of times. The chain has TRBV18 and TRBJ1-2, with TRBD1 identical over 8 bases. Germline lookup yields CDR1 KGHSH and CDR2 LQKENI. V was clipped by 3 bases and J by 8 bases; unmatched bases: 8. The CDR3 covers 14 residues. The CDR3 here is CASSPGQGEGGYTF. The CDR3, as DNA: TGTGCCAGCTCACCCGGACAGGGTGAAGGAGGCTACACCTTC.

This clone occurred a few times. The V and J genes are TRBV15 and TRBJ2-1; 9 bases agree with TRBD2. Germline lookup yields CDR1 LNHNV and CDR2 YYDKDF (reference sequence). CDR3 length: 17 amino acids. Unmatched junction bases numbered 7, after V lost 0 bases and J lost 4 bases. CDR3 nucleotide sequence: TGTGCCACCAGCAGAGATCTGACTAGCGGAGAATACAATGAGCAGTTCTTC. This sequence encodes CATSRDLTSGEYNEQFF.

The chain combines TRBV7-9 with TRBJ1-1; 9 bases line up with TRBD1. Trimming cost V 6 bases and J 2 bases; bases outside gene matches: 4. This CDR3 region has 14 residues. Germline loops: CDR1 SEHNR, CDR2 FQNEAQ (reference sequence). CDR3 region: CASRWTGDNTEAFF. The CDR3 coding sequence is TGTGCCAGCAGGTGGACAGGGGATAACACTGAAGCTTTCTTT.

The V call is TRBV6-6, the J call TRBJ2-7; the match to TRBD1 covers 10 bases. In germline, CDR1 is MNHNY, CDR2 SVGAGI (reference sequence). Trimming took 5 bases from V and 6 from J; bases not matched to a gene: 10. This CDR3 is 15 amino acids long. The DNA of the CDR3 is TGTGCCAGCAGTACCACCGGGACAGGGGTTGCCGAGCAGTACTTC. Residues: CASSTTGTGVAEQYF.

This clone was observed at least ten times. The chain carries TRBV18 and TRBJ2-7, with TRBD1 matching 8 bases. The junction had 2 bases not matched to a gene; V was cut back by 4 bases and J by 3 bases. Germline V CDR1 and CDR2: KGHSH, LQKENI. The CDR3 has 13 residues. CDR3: CASSQQGGYEQYF. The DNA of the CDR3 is TGTGCCAGCTCACAACAGGGGGGCTACGAGCAGTACTTC.

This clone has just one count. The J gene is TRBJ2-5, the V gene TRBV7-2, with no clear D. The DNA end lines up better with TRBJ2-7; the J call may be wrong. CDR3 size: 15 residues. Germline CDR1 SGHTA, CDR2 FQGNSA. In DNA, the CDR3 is TGTGCCAGCACCCAACAGCCTGGGTCGACCTACGAGCAGTACTTC. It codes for CASTQQPGSTYEQYF.

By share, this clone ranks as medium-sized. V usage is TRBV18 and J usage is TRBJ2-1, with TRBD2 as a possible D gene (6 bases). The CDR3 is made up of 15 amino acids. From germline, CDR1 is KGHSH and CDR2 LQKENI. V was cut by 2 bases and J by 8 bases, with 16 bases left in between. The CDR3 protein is CASSPVGGVVHEQFF. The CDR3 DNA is TGTGCCAGCTCACCAGTGGGGGGAGTCGTCCATGAGCAGTTCTTC.

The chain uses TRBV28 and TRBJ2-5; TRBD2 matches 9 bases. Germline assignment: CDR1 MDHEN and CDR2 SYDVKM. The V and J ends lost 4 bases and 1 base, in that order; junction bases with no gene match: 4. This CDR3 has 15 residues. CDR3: CASSSASGVQETQYF. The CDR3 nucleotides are TGTGCCAGCAGTTCGGCTAGCGGGGTCCAAGAGACCCAGTACTTC.

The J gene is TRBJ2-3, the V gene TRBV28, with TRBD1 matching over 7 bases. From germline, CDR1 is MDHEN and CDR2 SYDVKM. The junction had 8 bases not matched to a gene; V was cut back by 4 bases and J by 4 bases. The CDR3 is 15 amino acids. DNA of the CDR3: TGTGCCAGCAGTTCCCCGGGACAGAGACCAGATACGCAGTATTTT. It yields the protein CASSSPGQRPDTQYF.